This TCR beta chain was captured in a study of T cell responses to AZD1222 COVID-19 vaccine (dated by TCRdb to the early 2020s). About the investigation overall: AZD1222 recipients whose second dose came at about 4 weeks and those whose second dose came at about 12 weeks were combined into one group, since spike-specific TCR depth and breadth did not differ between the two schedules. TCR sequencing was performed for more than 230 trial participants, of whom about 200 were given two doses of AZD1222 and around 25 were given two doses of MenACWY control vaccine. Enrollment into the trials was organized by age into subgroups of 18-55, 56-69 and 70-plus years, and those subgroups contained about 150, 27 and 61 TCR-sequenced participants, respectively.

Summary of the overall study and its limitations: The 56-69-year group was small, and its depth increase did not reach significance, likely because of low power. Vaccine-associated CD4 TCRs spanned the whole spike protein, with dominant responses in regions 160-218 and 743-854. A significant rise in spike-specific TCR breadth and depth was observed after two AZD1222 doses relative to day 0 and relative to MenACWY recipients. Reportedly, almost half of the unique spike-specific TCRs recognized epitopes lying outside the regions that are mutated in the B.1.351 and B.1.1.7 variants. No day 14 peak-response samples were available, so repertoires were characterized only after the peak T cell response. Participants were mostly white British and included more females than males, and it was suggested by the authors that clonal diversity may have been underestimated. Conclusions about previously exposed vaccinees were limited because only six AZD1222 recipients were SARS-CoV-2 seropositive at baseline.

About this clone: This clone's antigen is unknown. Base-call qualities are not available, and no considerably larger clone is one nucleotide away.

In light of the paper, this sample's time point label describes: baseline before first vaccination. Vaccinee samples were obtained from the UK trials COV001 and COV002, which included a single-blind randomized controlled phase 2/3 trial of AZD1222 (ChAdOx1 nCoV-19) in healthy adults. For TCRbeta chain sequencing, PBMC samples from trial participants were taken at day 0 and at day 28 after the second dose. The CDR3 regions of human TCRbeta chains were analyzed by immunosequencing. The authors processed their data as follows. Repertoire TCRs were matched against a reference library of SARS-CoV-2-specific TCRs generated with the MIRA antigen-specificity platform. Breadth was defined as the fraction of unique TCRs that were SARS-CoV-2-associated. Depth was defined as the fraction of total T cells that were SARS-CoV-2-associated. Using the MIRA data, each spike-specific TCR was mapped to the spike region that the TCR reacts to and placed in a CD4 or CD8 class. Log10-transformed breadth and depth values were compared by one-way ANOVA with Sidak's multiple comparisons tests. Held by TCRdb, this immuneACCESS table contains in-frame sequences only and omits some clones. Under half of the omission traces to an unresolved V gene where checked; the cause of the rest is unknown. The V and J calls and clone size were taken over from that table, and D and trimming were inferred from the DNA. Recorded for this sample are roughly 140,000 clones; almost 90% of them occurred a single time. 3% to 4.5% of the sample lies in the top ten.

Per the germline V gene, SGHTA is the CDR1 and FQGNSA is the CDR2. The junction shows trimming of 2 bases on V and 4 bases on J, plus 15 bases between the germline ends. From the cysteine through the phenylalanine, the CDR3 covers 15 amino acids. The sequence is cut down to CDR3 DNA, 45 bases in frame from base 1. This TCR was recovered from an adult in good health. This specimen was peripheral blood, taken on day 0 of AZD1222 vaccination. Rearrangement joined TRBV7-2 to TRBJ2-7; no D segment can be confidently identified. The CDR3 protein sequence reads: CASSLQPGAVYEQYF. The DNA is as follows: TGTGCCAGCAGCTTACAGCCTGGCGCGGTTTACGAGCAGTACTTC.